Listed below are T cell receptor beta chains from one sample, sequenced in a study of blood T cell repertoires in COVID-19. Here immunoSEQ multiplex PCR was the method, and the copy in TCRdb shows in-frame clones only, minus some. The sample holds around 140,000 clones, roughly 81% seen once. Sequencing input: PBMCs or T cells enriched from blood (not recorded which). These TCRs come from a woman aged 50 to 65 with acute COVID-19. Each CDR3 is given with its conserved first and last residue. Fields, in order: D gene, clone size, J gene, V gene, CDR3 DNA, CDR3 protein. A D gene is named only where the DNA matches it firmly. The size field is filled for only some rows; it gives once, few, many or a size class.

>TRBD1|once|TRBJ1-3|TRBV18
TGTGCCAGCTCACGGGGACAGGGAATCTCTGGAAACACCATATATTTT
CASSRGQGISGNTIYF
>TRBD2|-|TRBJ2-5|TRBV24-1
TGTGCCACCAGTGAGAATAGCGGGACCCGGAGGGAGACCCAGTACTTC
CATSENSGTRRETQYF
>-|-|TRBJ2-3|TRBV7-2
TGTGCCAGCAGCTTAGCTGCCCAGAATACGCAGTATTTT
CASSLAAQNTQYF
>TRBD2|-|TRBJ2-1|TRBV3-1/TRBV3-2
TGTGCCAGCAGCCAAGTAGTTGGGGCTAGCGGGTACAATGAGCAGTTCTTC
CASSQVVGASGYNEQFF
>TRBD1|few|TRBJ2-7|TRBV27
TGTGCCAGCAGTTTATTACCGGGACAGGGGGACGAGCAGTACTTC
CASSLLPGQGDEQYF
>TRBD2|-|TRBJ2-3|TRBV3-1/TRBV3-2
TGTGCCTTAACCGGGCTAGCGGAACAAGATACGCAGTATTTT
CALTGLAEQDTQYF
>-|-|TRBJ1-5|TRBV3-1/TRBV3-2
TGTGCCAGCAGCACGGGGTCTACAAATCAGCCCCAGCATTTT
CASSTGSTNQPQHF
>TRBD1|-|TRBJ1-2|TRBV19
TGTGCCAGTAGTCCTTGGACCCTTGGACAGGCGAGAGGGGGCTACACCTTC
CASSPWTLGQARGGYTF
>TRBD2|-|TRBJ2-2|TRBV2
TGTGCCAGCATCGAACGGCTAGCGGGTTCCGGGGAGCTGTTTTTT
CASIERLAGSGELFF
>TRBD2|-|TRBJ2-6|TRBV6-1
TGTGCCAGCAGGGAAGCAGGACTAGCCATCTCTGGGGCCAACGTCCTGACTTTC
CASREAGLAISGANVLTF
>-|-|TRBJ2-3|TRBV20-1
TGCAGTGCCCCAGAATCGACGCAGTATTTT
CSAPESTQYF
>-|-|TRBJ1-2|TRBV30
TGTGCCTGGAGTGTAGTCAGGGGCCGCTATGGCTACACCTTC
CAWSVVRGRYGYTF
>TRBD1|-|TRBJ1-5|TRBV2
TGTGCCAACTCAGACAGGGAAGGACAGCCCCAGCATTTT
CANSDREGQPQHF
>-|-|TRBJ1-3|TRBV15
TGTGCCACCAGCAGGGACCCAGGGAAAGGAAACACCATATATTTT
CATSRDPGKGNTIYF
>-|-|TRBJ2-1|TRBV30
TGTGCCTGGGGTGGAGGACTAAACGATGAGCAGTTCTTC
CAWGGGLNDEQFF
>TRBD1|-|TRBJ2-3|TRBV4-2
TGTGCCAGCAGCCAAGAGTCGACAGGGGGCGGCACAGATACGCAGTATTTT
CASSQESTGGGTDTQYF
>-|once|TRBJ2-2|TRBV5-1
TGCGCCAGCAGCCTCTCGGACATTAACACCGGGGAGCTGTTTTTT
CASSLSDINTGELFF
>TRBD1|-|TRBJ1-1|TRBV9
TGTGCCAGCAGCCTACTCCAGGGGGACACTGAAGCTTTCTTT
CASSLLQGDTEAFF
>TRBD2|once|TRBJ2-1|TRBV9
TGTGCCAGCAGCATTGGGACTAGCGGGAGTTGGGATGAGCAGTTCTTC
CASSIGTSGSWDEQFF
>-|-|TRBJ1-2|TRBV7-2
TGTGCCAGCAGCTTAGAATTAACTAGGGGCTACACCTTC
CASSLELTRGYTF
>-|-|TRBJ2-1|TRBV7-2
TGTGCCAGCAGCCCCAACAGGGCGGGGGTCTACAATGAGCAGTTCTTC
CASSPNRAGVYNEQFF
>TRBD2|-|TRBJ2-7|TRBV6-5
TGTGCCAGCCACCCCCGACTAGCGGGAGGCGGCGAGCAGTACTTC
CASHPRLAGGGEQYF
>TRBD2|-|TRBJ2-1|TRBV7-7
TGTGCCAGCAGCCAGGCTAGCGGGCGTTCCTACAATGAGCAGTTCTTC
CASSQASGRSYNEQFF
>-|once|TRBJ2-2|TRBV11-3
TGTGCCAGCAGCTTAGATCAGTCAGGCGGGGAGCTGTTTTTT
CASSLDQSGGELFF
>-|-|TRBJ2-5|TRBV7-8
TGTGCCAGCAGACGAGGACAGCCCCACGGCAAGGAGACCCAGTACTTC
CASRRGQPHGKETQYF
>TRBD1|-|TRBJ1-2|TRBV5-1
TGCGCCAGCAGCATAGGAACAGGGGTGGGTGCTGGCTACACCTTC
CASSIGTGVGAGYTF
>-|-|TRBJ2-1|TRBV5-1
TGCGCCAGCAGCTTGGCCAGAGATCGGGGATACAATGAGCAGTTCTTC
CASSLARDRGYNEQFF
>-|-|TRBJ1-1|TRBV7-9
TGTGCCAGCAGCTTCTCAGGGTGGGACACTGAAGCTTTCTTT
CASSFSGWDTEAFF
>TRBD1|-|TRBJ2-4|TRBV30
TGTGCCCTACTTATTAGGACAGGGCAAAACATTCAGTACTTC
CALLIRTGQNIQYF
>-|-|TRBJ1-3|TRBV6-1
TGTGCCAGCAGTGAAGCGCCGGGGTCTGGAAACACCATATATTTT
CASSEAPGSGNTIYF
>TRBD2|-|TRBJ2-7|TRBV2
TGTGCCAGCAGGTCACTAGCGGGGGAAGAGCAGTACTTC
CASRSLAGEEQYF
>-|-|TRBJ1-1|TRBV5-4
TGTGCCAGCAGCTTGGAGCGGGTCACTGAAGCTTTCTTT
CASSLERVTEAFF
>-|-|TRBJ1-3|TRBV5-1
TGCGCCAGCAGCTCCGACACGGCGTCGGTGGGAAACACCATATATTTT
CASSSDTASVGNTIYF
>-|-|TRBJ1-2|TRBV7-9
TGTGCCAGCAGCTTAGCGCACGGGGGATTGCGGTATGGCTACACCTTC
CASSLAHGGLRYGYTF
>TRBD1|few|TRBJ1-5|TRBV27
TGTGCCAGCAGTTTGACTCCGAGGGCAGGGGGAAATCAGCCCCAGCATTTT
CASSLTPRAGGNQPQHF
>-|-|TRBJ1-1|TRBV2
TGTGCCAGCAGTCCCCAAAGGACAGTGAACACTGAAGCTTTCTTT
CASSPQRTVNTEAFF
>TRBD2|-|TRBJ2-7|TRBV11-2
TGTGCCAGCAGCTTGGCTAGCGGGACAGCCTACGAGCAGTACTTC
CASSLASGTAYEQYF
>TRBD1|-|TRBJ1-5|TRBV28
TGTGCCAGCAAGGACAGGGTGGGTCAGCCCCAGCATTTT
CASKDRVGQPQHF
>-|-|TRBJ1-1|TRBV5-1
TGCGCCAGCAGCTTGGATTCGGTGCTGAACACTGAAGCTTTCTTT
CASSLDSVLNTEAFF
>TRBD1|-|TRBJ1-6|TRBV9
TGTGCCAGCAGCGTAGAAGTGGGACAGGGGGATTCACCCCTCCACTTT
CASSVEVGQGDSPLHF
>-|-|TRBJ1-5|TRBV30
TGTGCCTGGAGTAAACAGGAGAATCAGCCCCAGCATTTT
CAWSKQENQPQHF
>-|few|TRBJ1-4|TRBV18
TGTGCCAGCTCGCGGGAACTTAATGAAAAACTGTTTTTT
CASSRELNEKLFF
>TRBD2|medium-sized|TRBJ2-1|TRBV29-1
TGCAGCGGTGGGACTAGTGGGAATGAGCAGTTCTTC
CSGGTSGNEQFF
>TRBD2|-|TRBJ2-2|TRBV12-3/TRBV12-4
TGTGCCAGCAGTATCGGGGGGATCGGGGAGCTGTTTTTT
CASSIGGIGELFF
>TRBD2|-|TRBJ2-1|TRBV10-3
TGTGCCATCAGTGAGACTAGCGGGAGGTCCCCTGAGCAGTTCTTC
CAISETSGRSPEQFF
>TRBD2|-|TRBJ2-1|TRBV13
TGTGCCAGCAGCCAAGCGGGACTAGCGGGAGAGCATGAGCAGTTCTTC
CASSQAGLAGEHEQFF
>TRBD2|-|TRBJ2-1|TRBV5-4
TGTGCCAGCAGCTTGGTTTCTCTAGCGGCTGAGCAGTTCTTC
CASSLVSLAAEQFF